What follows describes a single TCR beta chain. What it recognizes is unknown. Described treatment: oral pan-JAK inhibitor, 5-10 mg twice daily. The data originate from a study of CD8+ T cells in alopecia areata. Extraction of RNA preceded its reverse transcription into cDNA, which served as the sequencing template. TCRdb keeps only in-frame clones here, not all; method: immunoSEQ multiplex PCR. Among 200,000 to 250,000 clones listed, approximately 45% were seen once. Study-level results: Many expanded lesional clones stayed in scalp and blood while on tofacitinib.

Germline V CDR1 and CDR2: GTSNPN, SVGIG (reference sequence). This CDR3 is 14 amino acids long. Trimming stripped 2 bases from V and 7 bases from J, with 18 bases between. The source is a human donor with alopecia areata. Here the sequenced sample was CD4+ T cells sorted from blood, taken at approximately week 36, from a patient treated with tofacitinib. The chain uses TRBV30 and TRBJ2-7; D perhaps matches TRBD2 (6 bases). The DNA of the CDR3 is TGTGCCTGGAGTCCGACGGGAGCGCTTGGGGAGCAGTACTTC. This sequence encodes CAWSPTGALGEQYF. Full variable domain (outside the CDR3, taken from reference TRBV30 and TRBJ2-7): SQTIHQWPATLVQPVGSPLSLECTVEGTSNPNLYWYRQAAGRGLQLLFYSVGIGQISSEVPQNLSASRPQDRQFILSSKKLLLSDSGFYLCAWSPTGALGEQYFGPGTRLTVT.